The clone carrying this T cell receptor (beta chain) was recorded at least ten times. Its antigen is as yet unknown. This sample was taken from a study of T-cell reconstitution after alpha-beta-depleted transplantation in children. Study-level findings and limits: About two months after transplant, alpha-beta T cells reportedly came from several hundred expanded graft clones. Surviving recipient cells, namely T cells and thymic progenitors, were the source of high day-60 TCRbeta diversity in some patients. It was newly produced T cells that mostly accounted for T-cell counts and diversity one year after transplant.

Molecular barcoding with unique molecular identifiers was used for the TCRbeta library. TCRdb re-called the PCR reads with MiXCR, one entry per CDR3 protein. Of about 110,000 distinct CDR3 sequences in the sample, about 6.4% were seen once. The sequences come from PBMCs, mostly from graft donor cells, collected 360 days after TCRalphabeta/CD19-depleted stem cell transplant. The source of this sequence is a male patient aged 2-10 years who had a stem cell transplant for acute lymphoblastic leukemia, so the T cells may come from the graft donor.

The CDR3 sequence is CASSWGTAGELFF. For the CDR3, the DNA is TGTGCCAGCAGTTGGGGGACAGCTGGGGAGCTGTTTTTT. The chain employs TRBV27 and TRBJ2-2; 7 nucleotides match TRBD1. CDR1 and CDR2 from the germline V gene are MNHEY and SMNVEV (reference sequence). The CDR3 spans 13 residues. After removal of 4 bases from V and 8 bases from J, the junction contained 4 bases not matched to a gene.